Each of the 12 T cell receptor beta chains below was sequenced from the same sample in a study of blood T cell repertoires in COVID-19. Assay used: immunoSEQ multiplex PCR; TCRdb lists only in-frame clones, some missing. The sample records fewer than 150,000 clones, around 89% being singletons. The sequencing input was peripheral blood. The receptors shown here come from a human donor in a cohort sampled during active COVID-19.

This chain joins TRBV7-2 and TRBJ2-7; D ambiguous. The CDR3 sequence is 11 residues long. The germline V gene has CDR1 SGHTA and CDR2 FQGNSA. V was trimmed by 1 base and J by 5 bases, leaving 3 bases between them. The CDR3, as DNA: TGTGCCAGCAGCTTAGTAAACGAGCAGTACTTC. As protein: CASSLVNEQYF.

The V and J genes are TRBV29-1 and TRBJ1-1; 8 positions agree with TRBD1. The CDR3 runs 14 residues. From germline, CDR1 is SQVTM and CDR2 ANQGSEA. Losses at the gene ends were 3 bases for V and 7 bases for J; bases not matched to a gene: 10. This CDR3 reads CSVDQDRDPIEAFF. CDR3 DNA sequence: TGCAGCGTTGATCAGGACAGGGACCCCATTGAAGCTTTCTTT.

Note on this clone: This sample includes further DNA sequences coding for the same CDR3. This chain uses TRBV6-5 with TRBJ2-7, with 8 bases that match TRBD1. This CDR3 is built from 15 residues. Looked up from germline, CDR1 is MNHEY and CDR2 is SVGAGI. Trimming removed 2 bases from V and 2 bases from J; junction bases left unmatched: 5. This CDR3 reads CASSYRTGKPYEQYF. CDR3 nucleotide sequence: TGTGCCAGCAGTTACCGGACAGGGAAACCCTACGAGCAGTACTTC.

The rearrangement joins TRBV18 to TRBJ2-2; perhaps TRBD1 as D (5 bases). Germline V gene lookup returns CDR1 KGHSH and CDR2 LQKENI. This CDR3 is built from 16 residues. Trimming shortened V by 3 bases and J by 4 bases, and 15 bases separated the two germline ends. As DNA, the CDR3 is TGTGCCAGCTCACCCGACTCAGGGCGCGGCACCGGGGAGCTGTTTTTT. Protein sequence: CASSPDSGRGTGELFF.

CDR3 region: CASSGGTPRTTDTQYF. CDR3 bases: TGTGCCAGCAGTGGCGGGACTCCAAGGACGACAGATACGCAGTATTTT. This chain connects TRBV6-1 to TRBJ2-3; possible D gene TRBD2, 6 bases. Germline V gene lookup returns CDR1 MNHNS and CDR2 SASEGT. Trimming left V 4 bases short and J 3 bases short, with 17 bases between. The CDR3 loop spans 16 amino acids.

This CDR3 reads CATSDSDRPNYGYTF. The CDR3, as DNA: TGTGCCACCAGTGATTCGGACAGACCTAACTATGGCTACACCTTC. This chain connects TRBV24-1 to TRBJ1-2, with D maybe TRBD1 (6 bases). V was clipped by 2 bases and J by 0 bases, with 9 bases between them. The CDR3 has 15 residues. Germline CDR1 is KGHDR and CDR2 is SFDVKD.

The gene calls are TRBV7-2 and TRBJ1-2, with D perhaps matching TRBD1 (6 bases). Germline values: CDR1 SGHTA, CDR2 FQGNSA. CDR3 length equals 14 residues. Trimming left V 1 base short and J 4 bases short, with 10 bases between. The CDR3 DNA sequence: TGTGCCAGCAGCTTAGTACAGGGCGGCTATGGCTACACCTTC. Translating it yields CASSLVQGGYGYTF. The full variable domain, its missing parts supplied by reference TRBV7-2 and TRBJ1-2, is GAGVSQSPSNKVTEKGKDVELRCDPISGHTALYWYRQSLGQGLEFLIYFQGNSAPDKSGLPSDRFSAERTGGSVSTLTIQRTQQEDSAVYLCASSLVQGGYGYTFGSGTRLTVV.

The J gene is TRBJ2-1, the V gene TRBV7-6; D may be TRBD2 (7 bases). This CDR3 is 14 amino acids long. The germline V gene has CDR1 SGHVS and CDR2 FNYEAQ. V was pared by 1 base and J by 7 bases, with 11 bases between. The CDR3 bases are TGTGCCAGCAGCTTAGAGAGGGGGGGGAATGAGCAGTTCTTC. Its translation: CASSLERGGNEQFF.

The genes are TRBV7-9 and TRBJ2-2; 9 bases line up with TRBD2. Per germline, CDR1 SEHNR and CDR2 FQNEAQ (reference sequence). This CDR3 is 17 amino acids long. Trimming at V came to 0 bases and at J to 4 bases, leaving 6 bases not matched to a gene. The CDR3 protein is CASSLAYGTSLTGELFF. As DNA, the CDR3 is TGTGCCAGCAGCTTAGCGTACGGGACTAGCCTCACCGGGGAGCTGTTTTTT.

This clone was seen more than once but under ten times. The chain joins TRBV6-5 to TRBJ1-2, with TRBD1 matching over 9 bases. This CDR3 is built from 13 residues. In germline, CDR1 is MNHEY, CDR2 SVGAGI. Trimming took 5 bases from V and 8 from J; bases not matched to a gene: 6. The chain's CDR3 is CASSTGQGGGYTF. Written as DNA, the CDR3 is TGTGCCAGCAGTACGGGACAGGGAGGGGGCTACACCTTC.

This clone was detected only a few times. This chain joins TRBV15 and TRBJ2-2; possible D gene TRBD1, 6 bases. This CDR3 comprises 15 residues. V shed 0 bases and J shed 7 bases, with 12 bases lying between them. Germline CDR1 and CDR2: LNHNV and YYDKDF (reference sequence). CDR3: CATSRDLEGDGELFF. The CDR3 DNA reads TGTGCCACCAGCAGAGACCTTGAGGGGGACGGGGAGCTGTTTTTT.

The chain joins TRBV7-2 to TRBJ2-3; D not resolved. The V gene lost 5 bases and the J gene lost 4 bases, with 10 bases spanning the gap. Germline V gene data show CDR1 as SGHTA and CDR2 as FQGNSA. The CDR3 runs to 13 residues. The CDR3 loop reads CASSPPPADTQYF. CDR3 sequence (DNA): TGTGCCAGCAGCCCTCCTCCAGCAGATACGCAGTATTTT.